Following are 11 T cell receptor beta chains from one sample sequenced in a study of patients and donors after allogeneic stem cell transplantation. TCRdb called the RT-PCR reads again in MiXCR, with one record for every CDR3 protein. The sample contains 410,000 or so distinct CDR3 sequences, more than 15% of which appear only once. The sample taken for sequencing was blood, either unsorted or a sorted T cell fraction (not recorded which). The receptors here all came from a human donor who was either an allogeneic HSCT recipient or a stem cell or donor lymphocyte infusion donor (not recorded which). It is not recorded whose cells these are; they may come from a transplant donor.

The chain couples TRBV18 to TRBJ1-2; D unresolved. The germline CDR1 and CDR2 sequences are KGHSH and LQKENI. V lost 2 bases and J lost 1, with 8 bases in between. This CDR3 spans 14 amino acids. CDR3 loop: CASSPDQNNYGYTF. The CDR3 region has the DNA TGTGCCAGCTCACCAGATCAGAATAACTATGGCTACACCTTC.

This clonotype has a handful of counts. V and J are TRBV7-3 and TRBJ2-2, with a possible D match to TRBD2 (5 bases). Germline values: CDR1 SGHTA, CDR2 FQGTGA. The ends were cut back, 7 bases at V and 4 bases at J, with 16 bases in the middle. This CDR3 spans 15 amino acids. Here the CDR3 DNA reads TGTGCCAGCATCGGGTGGGAGTTGGCCACCGGGGAGCTGTTTTTT. Amino acids: CASIGWELATGELFF.

The chain recombines TRBV6-5 with TRBJ1-1, with 9 positions matching TRBD1. The CDR3 is 15 amino acids. The germline V gene encodes CDR1 MNHEY and CDR2 SVGAGI. V lost 4 bases, J lost 1 base, and 4 bases stayed unmatched. CDR3 amino acids: CASSSQGAANTEAFF. The CDR3 DNA reads as TGTGCCAGCAGTTCACAGGGGGCCGCGAACACTGAAGCTTTCTTT.

This chain uses TRBV24-1 with TRBJ2-3; 7 positions match TRBD1. The CDR3 spans 15 residues. CDR1 and CDR2 from the germline V gene are KGHDR and SFDVKD. The junction had 3 bases not matched to a gene; V was cut back by 1 base and J by 3 bases. In nucleotides, the CDR3 is TGTGCCACCAGTGATTTAAGACAGGGAACAGATACGCAGTATTTT. Amino acid sequence: CATSDLRQGTDTQYF.

This clonotype occurred many times. V and J are TRBV11-3 and TRBJ2-5; D call uncertain. Trimming pared 1 base from V and 1 base from J, leaving 7 bases between. The CDR3 loop spans 14 amino acids. Germline V gives CDR1 SGHNT, CDR2 YENEEA. The CDR3, as DNA: TGTGCCAGCAGCTTAGGGCGGATCCAAGAGACCCAGTACTTC. It is translated as CASSLGRIQETQYF.

This clonotype was found a few times. The chain combines TRBV12-3 or TRBV12-4 with TRBJ1-5, with a tentative D call TRBD1 (6 bases). V gave up 5 bases and J gave up 6 bases, with 11 bases separating them. The CDR3 has 13 residues. The CDR3 nucleotides read TGTGCCAGCAGTCCAACAGGGCCTCAGCCCCAGCATTTT. It codes for CASSPTGPQPQHF.

The chain uses TRBV12-3 or TRBV12-4 and TRBJ1-1; 9 nucleotides line up with TRBD1. The CDR3 has 17 amino acids. V lost 4 bases and J lost 4; bases outside the gene matches: 13. CDR3 region: CASSSLYRGQGGTEAFF. In DNA, the CDR3 is TGTGCCAGCAGTTCCCTTTACAGGGGGCAGGGAGGCACTGAAGCTTTCTTT.

This clonotype appeared a few times. A read error may account for a junction end that differs from germline. The rearrangement uses TRBV9 and TRBJ2-3; D is perhaps TRBD2 (6 bases). This CDR3 spans 13 amino acids. CDR1 SGDLS and CDR2 YYNGEE come from the germline V gene. CDR3 region: CASSSNSGTSELF. The CDR3 coding sequence is TGTGCCAGCAGCTCTAACTCCGGGACTTCAGAATTATTC.

This chain links TRBV4-1 with TRBJ2-7, with 12 bases fitting TRBD1. Losses at the gene ends were 5 bases for V and 3 bases for J; bases not matched to a gene: 8. The CDR3 is 16 residues long. The V gene's germline CDR1 is MGHRA and CDR2 YSYEKL. The CDR3 sequence is CASSAHRDRGRYEQYF. The CDR3 nucleotides are TGCGCCAGCAGCGCCCACCGGGACAGGGGGCGCTACGAGCAGTACTTC.

The chain has TRBV11-3 and TRBJ2-1, with a possible D match to TRBD1 (5 bases). Per germline, CDR1 SGHNT and CDR2 YENEEA. There are 14 residues in the CDR3. The ends were cut back, 4 bases at V and 9 bases at J, with 16 bases in the middle. The CDR3, as DNA: TGTGCCAGCAGCTCGCAGGGTCGGCCCTTTGAGCAGTTCTTC. Translation: CASSSQGRPFEQFF.

The chain recombines TRBV4-3 with TRBJ2-7; TRBD1 aligns across 7 bases. CDR1 is LGHNA, CDR2 YSLEER, per germline. The CDR3 contains 16 residues. With V trimmed by 0 bases and J by 5 bases, 10 bases remained unmatched. In DNA, the CDR3 is TGCGCCAGCAGCCAAGATCTGGAAGGGGGCCGCGACGAGCAGTACTTC. Translating gives CASSQDLEGGRDEQYF.